The following is a T cell receptor beta chain sequence with its context. Specified time point: new active TB diagnosis, blood taken before or within 7 days of starting treatment. The sample is drawn from a study of T cells in tuberculosis. TCRdb's copy holds only in-frame clones and misses some; the assay was immunoSEQ multiplex PCR. This table holds approximately 22,000 clones, roughly 84% found once. Germline V CDR1 and CDR2: MDHEN, SYDVKM. The V and J ends lost 8 bases and 1 base, in that order; junction bases with no gene match: 2. The CDR3 totals 12 residues. The sequence derives from an adult with tuberculosis. The V gene is TRBV28, the J gene TRBJ2-7, with 7 bases lining up with TRBD1. The sequencing used PBMCs, collected at tuberculosis diagnosis. The CDR3 here is CASRGQSYEQYF. Here the CDR3 DNA reads TGTGCCAGCCGGGGACAGTCCTACGAGCAGTACTTC.